These T cell receptor beta chains were read from a single sample in a study of T cell responses to AZD1222 COVID-19 vaccine. Clones were sequenced by immunoSEQ multiplex PCR, and TCRdb holds only the in-frame ones, with some missing. The top ten clones hold around 3.8% of a sample with 100,000 to 150,000 clones, 88% of them seen once. The sequenced sample was peripheral blood, obtained 28 days after the second AZD1222 dose. These receptors originate from an adult who received the AZD1222 COVID-19 vaccine. CDR3s include the opening cysteine and the closing phenylalanine or tryptophan. The order of the fields is D gene, J gene, clone size, V gene, CDR3 DNA, CDR3 protein. A D gene is named only where the DNA matches it firmly. Rows give clone size only sometimes, using once, few, many, or a class for an expanded clone.

.,TRBJ2-4,.,TRBV5-1,TGCGCCAGCAGCCCGGGTGGGACAGCCAAAAACATTCAGTACTTC,CASSPGGTAKNIQYF
.,TRBJ2-7,.,TRBV12-3/TRBV12-4,TGTGCCAGCAGTCCAGGGCAGAACGAGCAGTACTTC,CASSPGQNEQYF
TRBD1,TRBJ2-7,.,TRBV19,TGTGCCAGTAGTATAGCCTGGACAGGGGGGACCTCCTACGAGCAGTACTTC,CASSIAWTGGTSYEQYF
.,TRBJ2-1,.,TRBV3-1/TRBV3-2,TGTGCCAGCAGCCCGGACTATACGACCTACAATGAGCAGTTCTTC,CASSPDYTTYNEQFF
.,TRBJ1-4,.,TRBV7-6,TGTGCCAGCAGCTCGCCGGGACACTTTAATGAAAAACTGTTTTTT,CASSSPGHFNEKLFF
.,TRBJ1-1,.,TRBV7-9,TGTGCCAGCACCTTTATGGGGGTCGGGGATTCTGAAGCTTTCTTT,CASTFMGVGDSEAFF
.,TRBJ1-1,.,TRBV5-4,TGTGCCAGCAGCTTCAGGGGAAGCACTGAAGCTTTCTTT,CASSFRGSTEAFF
TRBD2,TRBJ2-1,.,TRBV3-1/TRBV3-2,TGTGCCAGCAGCCTCCTGCGATTAGCGGGGGGCTACAATGAGCAGTTCTTC,CASSLLRLAGGYNEQFF
.,TRBJ2-1,.,TRBV7-8,TGTGCCAGCCTTGGGGGCTTCGCGGGAGTCAAGTTCTTC,CASLGGFAGVKFF
TRBD2,TRBJ2-2,once,TRBV3-1/TRBV3-2,TGTGCCAGCAGCGGTAAGGGGGGACTAGCACCCACCACCGGGGAGCTGTTTTTT,CASSGKGGLAPTTGELFF
TRBD2,TRBJ2-2,.,TRBV4-2,TGTGCCAGCAGCCCTGGGACTAGCCACACCGGGGAGCTGTTTTTT,CASSPGTSHTGELFF
.,TRBJ2-3,.,TRBV19,TGTGCCAGAGGGGTGGTGGGAGATACGCAGTATTTT,CARGVVGDTQYF
.,TRBJ2-7,.,TRBV6-5,TGTGCCAGCAGCCGGGCAGTCCACTCCTACGAGCAGTACTTC,CASSRAVHSYEQYF
.,TRBJ1-4,.,TRBV5-4,TGTGCCAGCAGGGGCTCGGGTAATGAAAAACTGTTTTTT,CASRGSGNEKLFF
TRBD2,TRBJ2-7,.,TRBV5-5,TGTGCCAGCAGCGGCACTAGCGGGAGAGGGTACGAGCAGTACTTC,CASSGTSGRGYEQYF
.,TRBJ2-3,.,TRBV6-4,TGTGCCAGCAGTGACGGTAGCACAGATACGCAGTATTTT,CASSDGSTDTQYF
TRBD1,TRBJ2-7,.,TRBV3-1/TRBV3-2,TGTGCCAGCATCGGTCCGGGACAGGGAACCTACGAGCAGTACTTC,CASIGPGQGTYEQYF
.,TRBJ2-2,.,TRBV19,TGTGCCAGTAGTATAGGACAGACGAACACCGGGGAGCTGTTTTTT,CASSIGQTNTGELFF
.,TRBJ1-2,.,TRBV7-8,TGTGCCAGCAGCTTAGCCAGGTTTCTGGGCTACACCTTC,CASSLARFLGYTF
.,TRBJ1-4,.,TRBV18,TGTGCCAGCTCACCACCCGACCAACGGGGAAAACTGTTTTTT,CASSPPDQRGKLFF
.,TRBJ2-1,.,TRBV11-2,TGTGCCAGCAGTTCCACTCGCGGGATCTACAATGAGCAGTTCTTC,CASSSTRGIYNEQFF
.,TRBJ2-3,.,TRBV2,TGTGCCCTAGAAACGGGGGGCGTACTTAGCACAGATACGCAGTATTTT,CALETGGVLSTDTQYF
.,TRBJ1-3,few,TRBV14,TGTGCCAGCAGCCGACTAGGGTCAGCCTCTGGAAACACCATATATTTT,CASSRLGSASGNTIYF
.,TRBJ1-4,.,TRBV7-9,TGTGCCAGCAGCGTGCCCAGGGTTTTAGGCGAAAAACTGTTTTTT,CASSVPRVLGEKLFF
TRBD2,TRBJ2-7,.,TRBV18,TGTGCCAGCTCACCTCAACTCCAAGGGACTAGCGGGACTTCCTACGAGCAGTACTTC,CASSPQLQGTSGTSYEQYF
TRBD1,TRBJ1-3,.,TRBV6-6,TGTGCCAGCAGCGTGACAGGGGGAAACACCATATATTTT,CASSVTGGNTIYF